This TCR beta chain was recorded in a study of cytomegalovirus exposure and HLA in healthy donors. Germline V lookup: CDR1 MDHEN, CDR2 SYDVKM. The V end lost 5 bases, the J end lost 8 bases, and 9 bases lay between the germline ends. This CDR3 is 11 amino acids long. Both 60 Vbeta primers and 13 Jbeta primers went into the PCR. The repertoire was sequenced with immunoSEQ multiplex PCR; TCRdb's copy has only in-frame clones and lacks some. Counted here are about 98,000 clones, more than 60% occurring once; the ten biggest clones make up 2% to 2.5%. The specimen was PBMCs. V gene TRBV28 combines with J gene TRBJ1-2; no firm D call. The source is a man over 45 in good health and CMV-seronegative. The CDR3 DNA reads TGTGCCAGCAGTGAGACGAGGGGCTACACCTTC. Translated: CASSETRGYTF.